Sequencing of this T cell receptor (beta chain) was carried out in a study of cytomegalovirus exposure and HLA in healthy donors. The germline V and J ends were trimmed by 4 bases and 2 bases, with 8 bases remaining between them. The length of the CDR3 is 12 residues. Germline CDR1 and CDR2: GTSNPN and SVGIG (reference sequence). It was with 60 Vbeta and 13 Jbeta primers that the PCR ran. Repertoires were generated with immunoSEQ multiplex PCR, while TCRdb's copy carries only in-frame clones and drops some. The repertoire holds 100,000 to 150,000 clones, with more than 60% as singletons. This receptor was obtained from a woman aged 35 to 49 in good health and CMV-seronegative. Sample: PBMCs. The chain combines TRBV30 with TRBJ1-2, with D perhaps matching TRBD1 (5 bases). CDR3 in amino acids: CAWKQENYGYTF. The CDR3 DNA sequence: TGTGCCTGGAAACAGGAGAACTATGGCTACACCTTC.